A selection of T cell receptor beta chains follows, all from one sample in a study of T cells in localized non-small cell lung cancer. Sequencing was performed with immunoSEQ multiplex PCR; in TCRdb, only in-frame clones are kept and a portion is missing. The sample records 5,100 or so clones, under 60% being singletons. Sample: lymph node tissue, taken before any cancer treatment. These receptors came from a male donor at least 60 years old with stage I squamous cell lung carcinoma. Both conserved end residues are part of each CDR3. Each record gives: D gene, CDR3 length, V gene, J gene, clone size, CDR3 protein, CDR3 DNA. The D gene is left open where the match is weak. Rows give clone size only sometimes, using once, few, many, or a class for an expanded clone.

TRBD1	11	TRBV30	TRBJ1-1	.	CAWEDRAEAFF	TGTGCCTGGGAAGACAGGGCTGAAGCTTTCTTT
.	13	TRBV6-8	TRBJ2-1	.	CASSYQSGHEQFF	TGTGCCAGCAGTTACCAAAGCGGGCATGAGCAGTTCTTC
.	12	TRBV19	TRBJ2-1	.	CASSTDLREQFF	TGTGCCAGTAGTACCGACCTACGTGAGCAGTTCTTC
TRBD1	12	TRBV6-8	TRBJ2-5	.	CASSWDRETQYF	TGTGCCAGCAGTTGGGACAGGGAGACCCAGTACTTC
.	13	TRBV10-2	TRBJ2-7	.	CVSRGRANYEQYF	TGCGTCAGCAGGGGCAGGGCTAACTACGAGCAGTACTTC
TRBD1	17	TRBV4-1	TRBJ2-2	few	CASSPLTGGSDTGELFF	TGCGCCAGCAGCCCATTGACAGGGGGTTCCGACACCGGGGAGCTGTTTTTT
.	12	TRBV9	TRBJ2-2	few	CASSSMDGELFF	TGTGCCAGCAGTTCAATGGACGGGGAGCTGTTTTTT
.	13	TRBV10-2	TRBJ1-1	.	CASSSGSVTEAFF	TGCGCCAGCAGTTCAGGGAGTGTCACTGAAGCTTTCTTT
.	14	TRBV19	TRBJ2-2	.	CASRGRVETGELFF	TGTGCCAGTAGAGGAAGGGTGGAAACCGGGGAGCTGTTTTTT
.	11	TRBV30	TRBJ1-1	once	CAWRYNTEAFF	TGTGCCTGGAGATATAACACTGAAGCTTTCTTT
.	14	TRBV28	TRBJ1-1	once	CASSEAGMNTEAFF	TGTGCCAGCAGTGAGGCAGGCATGAACACTGAAGCTTTCTTT
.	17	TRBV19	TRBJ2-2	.	CASSIDEATTNTGELFF	TGTGCCAGTAGTATAGACGAAGCAACCACGAACACCGGGGAGCTGTTTTTT
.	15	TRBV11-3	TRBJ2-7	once	CASSSLADNAREQYF	TGTGCCAGCAGCTCCCTGGCCGATAACGCGCGGGAGCAGTACTTC
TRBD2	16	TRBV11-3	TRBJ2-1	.	CASSLVNSGRGGEQFF	TGTGCCAGCAGCTTAGTGAATAGCGGGAGAGGGGGTGAGCAGTTCTTC
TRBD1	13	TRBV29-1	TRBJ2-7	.	CSVDTGAPYEQYF	TGCAGCGTTGATACAGGGGCCCCCTACGAGCAGTACTTC
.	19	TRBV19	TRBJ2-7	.	CASSIRGMVGGNLPYEQYF	TGTGCCAGTAGTATAAGAGGGATGGTAGGCGGGAACTTACCCTACGAGCAGTACTTC
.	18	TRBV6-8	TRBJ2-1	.	CASSYGRTLLSGRDEQFF	TGTGCCAGCAGTTACGGGAGGACCCTCTTGAGTGGGCGCGATGAGCAGTTCTTC
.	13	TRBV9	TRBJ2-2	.	CASGGEATGELFF	TGTGCCAGCGGCGGGGAGGCCACCGGGGAGCTGTTTTTT
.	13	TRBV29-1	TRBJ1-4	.	CSVGTRPTEKLFF	TGCAGCGTTGGGACAAGACCTACAGAAAAACTGTTTTTT
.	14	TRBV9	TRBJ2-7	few	CASSVTGSSYEQYF	TGTGCCAGCAGCGTGACTGGAAGCTCCTACGAGCAGTACTTC
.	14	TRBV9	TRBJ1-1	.	CASSVGALNTEAFF	TGTGCCAGCAGCGTAGGGGCCCTGAACACTGAAGCTTTCTTT
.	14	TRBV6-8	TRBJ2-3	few	CASSTRGSTDTQYF	TGTGCCAGCAGTACAAGGGGTAGCACAGATACGCAGTATTTT
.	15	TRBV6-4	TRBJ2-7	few	CASSLFGNSRGEQYF	TGTGCCAGCAGTTTATTCGGGAACAGCCGTGGCGAGCAGTACTTC
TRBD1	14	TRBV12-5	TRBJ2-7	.	CASGPGGSPYEQYF	TGTGCTAGTGGTCCAGGGGGCAGTCCCTACGAGCAGTACTTC
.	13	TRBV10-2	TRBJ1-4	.	CASNVGGGEKLFF	TGCGCCAGCAATGTGGGAGGTGGTGAAAAACTGTTTTTT
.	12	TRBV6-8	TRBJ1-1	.	CASSYSPQGAFF	TGTGCCAGCAGTTACTCGCCTCAGGGAGCTTTCTTT
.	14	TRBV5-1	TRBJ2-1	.	CASSLALAANEQFF	TGCGCCAGCAGCTTGGCCTTGGCGGCCAATGAGCAGTTCTTC
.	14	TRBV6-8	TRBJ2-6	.	CASIISSGANVLTF	TGTGCCAGCATTATCAGCTCTGGGGCCAACGTCCTGACTTTC
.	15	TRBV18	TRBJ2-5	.	CASSQTGPPRETQYF	TGTGCCAGCTCACAGACGGGACCGCCAAGGGAGACCCAGTACTTC
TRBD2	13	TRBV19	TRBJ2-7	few	CASSTSGRDEQYF	TGTGCCAGTAGCACTAGCGGGAGGGACGAGCAGTACTTC
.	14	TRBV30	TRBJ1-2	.	CASQSGGPKSGYTF	TGTGCCTCCCAGTCCGGGGGCCCGAAATCTGGCTACACCTTC
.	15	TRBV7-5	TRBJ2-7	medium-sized	CASSPSLGSGYEQYF	TGTGCCAGCAGCCCGAGCCTGGGAAGTGGCTACGAGCAGTACTTC
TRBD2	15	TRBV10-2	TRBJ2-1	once	CASSRTSGRDNEQFF	TGCGCCAGCAGTCGAACTAGCGGGAGGGACAATGAGCAGTTCTTC
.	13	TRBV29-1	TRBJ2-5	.	CSTGAGVRGTQYF	TGCAGCACTGGGGCTGGGGTCAGGGGGACCCAGTACTTC
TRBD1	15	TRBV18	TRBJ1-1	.	CASSPWTGVDTEAFF	TGTGCCAGCTCACCGTGGACAGGTGTAGACACTGAAGCTTTCTTT
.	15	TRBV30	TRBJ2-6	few	CAWSPGTDFFNVLTF	TGTGCCTGGAGTCCCGGGACGGACTTCTTCAACGTCCTGACTTTC
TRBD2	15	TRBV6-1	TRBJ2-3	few	CAISEAGRSTDTQYF	TGTGCCATCAGTGAAGCGGGGAGAAGCACAGATACGCAGTATTTT
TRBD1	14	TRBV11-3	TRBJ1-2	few	CASSLGDSAHGYTF	TGTGCCAGCAGCTTGGGGGACAGTGCTCATGGCTACACCTTC
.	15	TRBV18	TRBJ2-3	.	CASSRPGLSTDTQYF	TGTGCCAGCTCCCGACCGGGACTGAGCACAGATACGCAGTATTTT
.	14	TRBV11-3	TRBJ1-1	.	CASSVAPGNTEAFF	TGTGCCAGCAGCGTCGCCCCAGGGAACACTGAAGCTTTCTTT
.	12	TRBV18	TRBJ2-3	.	CASSAIADTQYF	TGTGCCAGCTCAGCAATCGCAGATACGCAGTATTTT
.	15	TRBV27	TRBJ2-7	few	CASISPEKGSYEQYF	TGTGCCAGCATTTCACCGGAGAAGGGATCCTACGAGCAGTACTTC
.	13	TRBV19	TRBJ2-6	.	CASQVSGANVLTF	TGTGCCAGCCAGGTTTCTGGGGCCAACGTCCTGACTTTC
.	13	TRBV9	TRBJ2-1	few	CASSLSTNHEQFF	TGTGCCAGCAGCCTCTCGACTAACCATGAGCAGTTCTTC
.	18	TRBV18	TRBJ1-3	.	CASSPPVTRVNSGNTIYF	TGTGCCAGCTCACCACCTGTAACCAGGGTTAACTCTGGAAACACCATATATTTT
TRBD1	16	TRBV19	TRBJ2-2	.	CASSDGTGTNTGELFF	TGTGCCAGTAGTGACGGGACAGGGACGAACACCGGGGAGCTGTTTTTT